Below are 4 T cell receptor beta chains sequenced from a single sample in a study of T cell clones after liver transplantation. Clones were sequenced by immunoSEQ multiplex PCR, and TCRdb holds only the in-frame ones, with some missing. The profile shows around 100,000 clones, around 84% of them singletons. This specimen consisted of CD4+ T cells from blood, obtained around 44 months after liver transplant. These receptors were obtained from a human patient who received a liver transplant. Certain T cells may be donor cells from the graft.

The chain employs TRBV7-3 and TRBJ1-2; a possible D gene is TRBD1 (6 bases). The V gene lost 5 bases and the J gene lost 1 base, with 11 bases spanning the gap. The CDR3 extends over 14 amino acids. From germline, CDR1 is SGHTA and CDR2 FQGTGA. DNA for the CDR3: TGTGCCAGCAGCCCCGGACAGATTAACTATGGCTACACCTTC. It yields the protein CASSPGQINYGYTF. Combining the CDR3 with reference TRBV7-3 and TRBJ1-2 gives the whole variable domain GAGVSQTPSNKVTEKGKYVELRCDPISGHTALYWYRQSLGQGPEFLIYFQGTGAADDSGLPNDRFFAVRPEGSVSTLKIQRTERGDSAVYLCASSPGQINYGYTFGSGTRLTVV.

The V gene is TRBV19, the J gene TRBJ2-2; D possibly corresponds to TRBD2 (6 bases). Trimming shortened V by 5 bases and J by 6 bases, and 25 bases separated the two germline ends. CDR3 length equals 18 residues. Germline CDR1 is LNHDA and CDR2 is SQIVND (reference sequence). The CDR3 spells CASSFSTAWGVVPGELFF. CDR3 nucleotide sequence: TGTGCCAGTAGTTTCTCTACCGCTTGGGGGGTCGTACCCGGGGAGCTGTTTTTT.

The chain carries TRBV19 and TRBJ2-1; D perhaps matches TRBD1 (5 bases). Trimming removed 3 bases at V and 6 bases at J, with 12 bases between. CDR1 and CDR2 (germline): LNHDA, SQIVND (reference sequence). This CDR3 contains 14 residues. CDR3 loop: CASSIGAFGNEQFF. CDR3 coding DNA: TGTGCCAGTAGTATTGGGGCCTTTGGCAATGAGCAGTTCTTC.

This rearrangement joins TRBV11-1 to TRBJ1-2, with a weak D call TRBD1 (6 bases). Germline lookup yields CDR1 SGHAT and CDR2 FQDESV (reference sequence). V lost 1 base and J lost 7, with 16 bases in between. The CDR3 sequence is 15 residues long. In DNA, the CDR3 is TGTGCCAGCAGCTTAGAGGGGGGAGCAATCCTTGGCTACACCTTC. It translates to CASSLEGGAILGYTF.